This record covers a single TCR beta chain. The data were obtained in a study of T cell changes during pregnancy in multiple sclerosis. The CDR3 has 18 amino acids. Method: immunoSEQ multiplex PCR; TCRdb's copy keeps in-frame clones and lacks some. Of roughly 43,000 clones in the sample, roughly 87% were seen once. The sequencing used CD4+ T cells from peripheral blood mononuclear cells, collected after pregnancy. The chain joins TRBV21-1 to TRBJ1-2; no DNA check was done on the table's D call, TRBD1. TRBV21-1 has pseudogene status. This receptor was taken from a female donor with multiple sclerosis, enrolled in a pregnancy study. CDR3 protein: CASAQGGQGFLLWYGYTF. In nucleotides, the CDR3 is TGTGCCAGCGCCCAAGGGGGACAGGGATTCCTTTTGTGGTATGGCTACACCTTC.